These T cell receptor beta chains were read from a single sample in a study of shared clonotypes between healthy human individuals. Profiled with immunoSEQ multiplex PCR; TCRdb holds only in-frame clones, not every one. The repertoire holds more than 1.2 million clones, with about 98.5% as singletons. Specimen: naive CD4+ T cells sorted from blood. The receptors were sampled from a man aged 25 to 45 in good health. The CDR3 runs from the conserved cysteine through the conserved F or W. A D gene is named only where the DNA matches it firmly. Clone size appears in some rows only: once, few, many, or a class for an expanded clone.

.	TRBJ2-1	TRBV19	TRBD1	15	CASRGWDRMINEQFF	TGTGCCAGTAGAGGATGGGACAGGATGATCAATGAGCAGTTCTTC
.	TRBJ2-5	TRBV4-3	TRBD2	19	CASSLSRTSGRVGQETQYF	TGCGCCAGCAGCCTTTCCCGGACTAGCGGGAGGGTGGGGCAAGAGACCCAGTACTTC
.	TRBJ1-1	TRBV5-1	.	14	CASNADGRGTEAFF	TGCGCCAGCAACGCCGACGGACGGGGCACTGAAGCTTTCTTT
.	TRBJ2-2	TRBV4-1	TRBD1	18	CASSQPGQGVQRSGELFF	TGCGCCAGCAGCCAGCCGGGACAGGGGGTTCAACGATCCGGGGAGCTGTTTTTT
.	TRBJ2-1	TRBV27	TRBD2	14	CASSFLAGGNEQFF	TGTGCCAGCAGTTTCCTAGCGGGAGGCAATGAGCAGTTCTTC
.	TRBJ2-1	TRBV15	TRBD2	15	CATSRAIAGGNEQFF	TGTGCCACCAGCAGAGCGATAGCGGGAGGTAATGAGCAGTTCTTC
.	TRBJ2-3	TRBV2	.	14	CASSFLASTDTQYF	TGTGCCAGCAGTTTTCTAGCGAGCACAGATACGCAGTATTTT
.	TRBJ1-1	TRBV5-4	.	15	CASSGTGWMNTEAFF	TGTGCCAGCAGCGGAACCGGGTGGATGAACACTGAAGCTTTCTTT
.	TRBJ2-4	TRBV30	.	14	CAWRKQLAKNIQYF	TGTGCCTGGAGGAAACAGCTAGCCAAAAACATTCAGTACTTC
.	TRBJ2-7	TRBV6-1	TRBD1	15	CASVFQGQGPYEQYF	TGTGCCAGCGTATTTCAGGGACAGGGTCCCTACGAGCAGTACTTC
.	TRBJ2-2	TRBV14	.	14	CASSQDVGTGELFF	TGTGCCAGCAGCCAAGATGTAGGCACCGGGGAGCTGTTTTTT
once	TRBJ1-1	TRBV7-2	.	13	CASSRTRNTEAFF	TGTGCCAGCAGCCGTACAAGGAACACTGAAGCTTTCTTT
.	TRBJ2-1	TRBV11-1	TRBD2	14	CASSLSGGKGEQFF	TGTGCCAGCAGCTTATCGGGAGGAAAGGGTGAGCAGTTCTTC
.	TRBJ2-5	TRBV12-5	TRBD2	16	CASGPGLAPRGETQYF	TGTGCTAGTGGTCCGGGACTAGCGCCCCGCGGGGAGACCCAGTACTTC
.	TRBJ2-3	TRBV30	.	15	CASPDPRGNTDTQYF	TGTGCCTCCCCGGACCCGAGAGGGAACACAGATACGCAGTATTTT
once	TRBJ2-2	TRBV6-6	.	15	CASSPETGSTGELFF	TGTGCCAGCAGTCCCGAGACAGGTAGCACCGGGGAGCTGTTTTTT
once	TRBJ1-5	TRBV6-1	TRBD1	18	CASSERIRLQGRNQPQHF	TGTGCCAGCAGTGAACGCATACGGCTACAGGGGAGGAATCAGCCCCAGCATTTT
.	TRBJ2-3	TRBV11-2	.	17	CASSLRGTGTPADTQYF	TGTGCCAGCAGCTTAAGGGGAACCGGGACTCCCGCAGATACGCAGTATTTT
.	TRBJ2-1	TRBV5-1	TRBD1	14	CASSPRTGDNEQFF	TGCGCCAGCAGCCCAAGGACAGGGGACAATGAGCAGTTCTTC
.	TRBJ2-1	TRBV11-3	TRBD1	15	CASSEGQGTNNEQFF	TGTGCCAGCAGCGAGGGACAGGGGACGAACAATGAGCAGTTCTTC
.	TRBJ2-3	TRBV6-5	.	13	CASRATGADTQYF	TGTGCCAGCAGAGCGACAGGTGCAGATACGCAGTATTTT
once	TRBJ2-5	TRBV15	.	16	CATSKEVGSAEETQYF	TGTGCCACCAGCAAAGAGGTTGGGTCGGCGGAAGAGACCCAGTACTTC
.	TRBJ1-4	TRBV29-1	.	14	CSVASYRENEKLFF	TGCAGCGTTGCTTCGTACCGCGAAAATGAAAAACTGTTTTTT
.	TRBJ1-1	TRBV20-1	.	10	CSASLTEAFF	TGCAGTGCTAGCCTAACGGAAGCTTTCTTT
.	TRBJ2-1	TRBV5-4	TRBD2	16	CASSLAGGRAYNEQFF	TGTGCCAGCAGCTTGGCTGGCGGGAGGGCCTACAATGAGCAGTTCTTC
.	TRBJ2-7	TRBV6-5	TRBD2	16	CASSYSKGLGYYEQYF	TGTGCCAGCAGTTACTCGAAGGGACTAGGATACTACGAGCAGTACTTC
.	TRBJ2-7	TRBV7-2	.	15	CASSLAGTGRYEQYF	TGTGCCAGCAGCTTAGCCGGGACGGGACGATACGAGCAGTACTTC
once	TRBJ2-5	TRBV18	.	17	CASSPPGWGRGQETQYF	TGTGCCAGCTCACCACCAGGGTGGGGACGGGGGCAAGAGACCCAGTACTTC
.	TRBJ1-4	TRBV7-2	.	16	CASSSAQGGSYEKLFF	TGTGCCAGCAGCTCCGCCCAAGGGGGAAGTTATGAAAAACTGTTTTTT
.	TRBJ2-7	TRBV12-2	.	15	CASRLEPSGSHEQYF	TGTGCAAGTCGCTTAGAGCCTAGCGGGAGCCACGAGCAGTACTTC
.	TRBJ1-1	TRBV10-3	.	14	CAISVVRGWGEAFF	TGTGCCATCAGTGTAGTACGGGGATGGGGAGAAGCTTTCTTT
.	TRBJ2-3	TRBV5-1	TRBD2	19	CASSLGSGLAGGGTDTQYF	TGCGCCAGCAGCTTGGGTTCTGGACTAGCGGGAGGTGGCACAGATACGCAGTATTTT
.	TRBJ1-2	TRBV5-1	TRBD1	17	CASSLSWWDRVGYGYTF	TGCGCCAGCAGCTTGTCCTGGTGGGACAGGGTTGGCTATGGCTACACCTTC
.	TRBJ2-1	TRBV7-9	.	13	CASRSLGHNEQFF	TGTGCCAGCCGTAGCCTAGGGCACAATGAGCAGTTCTTC
.	TRBJ1-1	TRBV15	TRBD1	16	CATSRGDRGHITEAFF	TGTGCCACCAGCAGAGGGGACAGGGGCCATATCACTGAAGCTTTCTTT
.	TRBJ2-1	TRBV5-4	TRBD2	19	CASSLELAGGAFFYNEQFF	TGTGCCAGCAGCTTAGAACTAGCGGGAGGGGCTTTCTTTTACAATGAGCAGTTCTTC
.	TRBJ2-5	TRBV12-5	.	14	CASQKGGGQETQYF	TGTGCTAGTCAAAAGGGGGGCGGCCAAGAGACCCAGTACTTC
.	TRBJ2-3	TRBV28	.	15	CASSSALGGTDTQYF	TGTGCCAGCAGTTCCGCTTTGGGGGGCACAGATACGCAGTATTTT
.	TRBJ1-5	TRBV9	TRBD1	16	CASSPGDRPSNQPQHF	TGTGCCAGCAGCCCAGGGGACAGGCCTAGCAATCAGCCCCAGCATTTT
.	TRBJ1-1	TRBV6-5	.	16	CASSYLHNSRGAEAFF	TGTGCCAGCAGTTACTTACACAACTCGAGGGGAGCTGAAGCTTTCTTT
.	TRBJ1-1	TRBV7-2	.	12	CASSRTGTEAFF	TGTGCCAGCAGCCGGACGGGGACTGAAGCTTTCTTT
.	TRBJ2-1	TRBV2	TRBD2	15	CASSSGTRALDEQFF	TGTGCCAGCAGTTCCGGGACTAGGGCCCTCGATGAGCAGTTCTTC
once	TRBJ1-2	TRBV9	TRBD1	16	CASSVEAGGRLSGYTF	TGTGCCAGCAGCGTAGAAGCAGGGGGCCGTTTGTCTGGCTACACCTTC
.	TRBJ1-2	TRBV11-2	.	15	CASSLRGDGYYGYTF	TGTGCCAGCAGCTTAAGAGGGGACGGGTACTATGGCTACACCTTC